This TCR beta chain was recovered during a study of blood T cell repertoires in COVID-19. Study summary: Italy, Spain and the United States were the sources of the convalescent and acute COVID-19 samples. Sample material is recorded as cDNA or gDNA derived from T cells, B-cell-depleted T cells, or PBMCs.

Assay used: immunoSEQ multiplex PCR; TCRdb lists only in-frame clones, some missing. The sample gives about 110,000 clones, about nine tenths of which show up once; 0.95% to 1.3% is in the top ten. This CDR3 is built from 13 residues. Germline-derived CDR1 and CDR2 are ENHRY and SYGVKD. V was trimmed by 10 bases and J by 10 bases, leaving 17 bases between them. Sequenced input: peripheral blood. The receptor was derived from a human donor in a cohort sampled during active COVID-19. The chain couples TRBV10-3 to TRBJ1-6; weak D call: TRBD1 (5 bases). CDR3 sequence (DNA): TGTGCCACCCGGCGGGGTGAGGGGTCACCCCTCCACTTT. Residues: CATRRGEGSPLHF.